A selection of T cell receptor beta chains follows, all from one sample in a study of vaccination effects on CD4 cells after COVID-19. Produced via immunoSEQ multiplex PCR; TCRdb's table is partial and in-frame only. The table includes roughly 25,000 clones, around 71% detected once. These receptors' targets are unknown. Sequencing was performed on CD4+ T cells from PBMCs cultured with HCoV-OC43 spike peptides, taken before COVID-19 vaccination. These receptors originate from a human donor who received a COVID-19 vaccine. The CDR3 runs from the conserved cysteine through the conserved F or W. A row's size may be missing; if present it is once, few, many or a size class.

abundance: once
j_gene: TRBJ1-2
v_gene: TRBV4-2
CDR3aa: CASSQVGGGDLRGYTF

abundance: -
j_gene: TRBJ2-3
v_gene: TRBV14
CDR3aa: CASRPGTGGNTQYF

abundance: -
j_gene: TRBJ1-2
v_gene: TRBV6-1
CDR3aa: CASSEGVRKLYGYTF

abundance: -
j_gene: TRBJ2-3
v_gene: TRBV27
CDR3aa: CASSFGPHTDTQYF

abundance: -
j_gene: TRBJ1-5
v_gene: TRBV5-5
CDR3aa: CASSSQGQEPQHF

abundance: -
j_gene: TRBJ1-2
v_gene: TRBV11-2
CDR3aa: CASSLGRSTGVQYGYTF

abundance: -
j_gene: TRBJ2-7
v_gene: TRBV10-2
CDR3aa: CASKSTGRGYEQYF

abundance: -
j_gene: TRBJ2-3
v_gene: TRBV12-3/TRBV12-4
CDR3aa: CASSLGSEDTQYF

abundance: -
j_gene: TRBJ2-4
v_gene: TRBV29-1
CDR3aa: CSVGRGGTKNIQYF

abundance: -
j_gene: TRBJ2-5
v_gene: TRBV20-1
CDR3aa: CSASTSGGAETQYF

abundance: -
j_gene: TRBJ1-2
v_gene: TRBV12-3/TRBV12-4
CDR3aa: CASSSTPFNTF

abundance: -
j_gene: TRBJ1-3
v_gene: TRBV3-1/TRBV3-2
CDR3aa: CASSFRDRTPSGNTIYF

abundance: -
j_gene: TRBJ2-7
v_gene: TRBV29-1
CDR3aa: CSVESGEQYF

abundance: -
j_gene: TRBJ2-7
v_gene: TRBV6-5
CDR3aa: CASSWTSGEYEQYF

abundance: -
j_gene: TRBJ2-2
v_gene: TRBV20-1
CDR3aa: CSASRGGSPNTGELFF

abundance: -
j_gene: TRBJ1-1
v_gene: TRBV25-1
CDR3aa: CASSGTEYTEAFF

abundance: -
j_gene: TRBJ2-1
v_gene: TRBV7-9
CDR3aa: CASSLGEQGQQFF

abundance: -
j_gene: TRBJ2-1
v_gene: TRBV24-1
CDR3aa: CATSKSTSGLYNEQFF

abundance: -
j_gene: TRBJ1-1
v_gene: TRBV12-3/TRBV12-4
CDR3aa: CASSLGKNTEAFF

abundance: -
j_gene: TRBJ2-2
v_gene: TRBV4-2
CDR3aa: CASSQDGRWGTNTGELFF